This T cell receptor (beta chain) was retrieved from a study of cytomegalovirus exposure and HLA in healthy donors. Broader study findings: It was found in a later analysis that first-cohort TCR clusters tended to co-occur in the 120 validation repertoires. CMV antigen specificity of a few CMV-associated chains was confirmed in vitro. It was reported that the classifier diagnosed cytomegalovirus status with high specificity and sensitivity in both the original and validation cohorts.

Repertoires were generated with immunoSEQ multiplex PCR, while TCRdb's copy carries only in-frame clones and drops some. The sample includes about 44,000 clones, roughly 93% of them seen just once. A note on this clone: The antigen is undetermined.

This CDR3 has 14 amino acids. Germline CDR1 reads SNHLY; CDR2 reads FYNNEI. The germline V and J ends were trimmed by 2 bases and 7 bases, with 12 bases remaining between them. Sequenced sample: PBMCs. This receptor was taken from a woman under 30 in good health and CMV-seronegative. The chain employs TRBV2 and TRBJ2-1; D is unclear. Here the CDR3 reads CASSEISYANEQFF. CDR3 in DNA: TGTGCCAGCAGTGAAATTAGTTATGCAAATGAGCAGTTCTTC.